This TCR beta chain was recorded in a study of human thymus T cells. Study-wide results and caveats: Thymic and blood repertoires appeared to show biased V and J gene usage. Related studies noted strongly shared thymic repertoires across unrelated people.

Thymic tissue was derived from resections collected during corrective heart surgery. The donor group consisted of healthy Finnish infants who were having corrective surgery for congenital heart defects. Comments on this clone: No antigen is known for it.

V dropped 3 bases and J dropped 5; count of bases not matched to a gene: 2. Germline V gene sequence: CDR1 SEHNR, CDR2 FQNEAQ (reference sequence). This CDR3 has 14 amino acids. Using immunoSEQ multiplex PCR, the repertoire was profiled, and TCRdb retains in-frame clones only, with some absent. The sample yields about 120,000 clones, about 95% seen once. The rearrangement links TRBV7-9 to TRBJ2-5; 11 bases agree with TRBD1. Specimen: thymus tissue. This sequence originates from a boy less than two years old with a congenital heart defect but otherwise immunologically healthy. CDR3 sequence (DNA): TGTGCCAGCAGCTTGGGGGACAGGGGGGAGACCCAGTACTTC. Translation gives CASSLGDRGETQYF.